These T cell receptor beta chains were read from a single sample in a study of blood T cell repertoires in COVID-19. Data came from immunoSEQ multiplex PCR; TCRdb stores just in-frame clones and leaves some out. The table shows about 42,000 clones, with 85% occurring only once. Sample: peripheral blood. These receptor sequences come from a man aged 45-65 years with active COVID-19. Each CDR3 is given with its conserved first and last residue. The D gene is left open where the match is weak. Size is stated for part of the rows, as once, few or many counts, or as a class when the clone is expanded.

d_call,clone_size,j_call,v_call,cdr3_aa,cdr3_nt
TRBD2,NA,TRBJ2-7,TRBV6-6,CASRSTSGWPYEQYF,TGTGCCAGCAGATCTACTAGCGGATGGCCCTACGAGCAGTACTTC
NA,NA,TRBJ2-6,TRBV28,CASSSSGGGANVLTF,TGTGCCAGCAGCTCATCCGGCGGAGGGGCCAACGTCCTGACTTTC
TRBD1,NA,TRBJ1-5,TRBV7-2,CASSVDRGNQPQHF,TGTGCCAGCAGCGTGGACAGGGGCAATCAGCCCCAGCATTTT
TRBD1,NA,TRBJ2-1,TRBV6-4,CASSQDRGAEQFF,TGTGCCAGCAGTCAAGACAGGGGAGCTGAGCAGTTCTTC
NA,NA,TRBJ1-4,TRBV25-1,CASSGLRGWDEKLFF,TGTGCCAGCAGTGGATTAAGGGGGTGGGATGAAAAACTGTTTTTT
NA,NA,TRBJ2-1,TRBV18,CASSLQTGQYNEQFF,TGTGCCAGCTCACTCCAGACAGGTCAATACAATGAGCAGTTCTTC
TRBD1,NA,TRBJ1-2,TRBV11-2,CASSSRQGNIGYTF,TGTGCCAGCAGCTCCAGACAGGGGAACATTGGCTACACCTTC
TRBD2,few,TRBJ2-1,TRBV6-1,CASSDLAGGYSIDEQFF,TGTGCCAGCAGTGACCTCGCGGGGGGCTATTCCATCGATGAGCAGTTCTTC
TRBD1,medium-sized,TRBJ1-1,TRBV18,CASSPSGTGRPVNTEAFF,TGTGCCAGCTCACCATCCGGGACAGGGCGGCCCGTGAACACTGAAGCTTTCTTT
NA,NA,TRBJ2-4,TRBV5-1,CASSPPTDGGNIQYF,TGCGCCAGCAGTCCTCCGACAGACGGCGGCAACATTCAGTACTTC